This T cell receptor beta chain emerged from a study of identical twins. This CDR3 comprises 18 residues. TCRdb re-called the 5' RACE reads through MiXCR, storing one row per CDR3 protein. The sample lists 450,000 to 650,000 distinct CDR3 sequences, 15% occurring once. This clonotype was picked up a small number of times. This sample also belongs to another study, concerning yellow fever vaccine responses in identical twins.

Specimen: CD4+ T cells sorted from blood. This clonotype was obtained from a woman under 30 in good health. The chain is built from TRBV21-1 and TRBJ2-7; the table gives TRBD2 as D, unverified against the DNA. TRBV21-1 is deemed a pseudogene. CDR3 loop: CASSAGASGSPTSYEQYF. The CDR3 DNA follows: TGTGCCAGCAGCGCGGGCGCTAGCGGGAGCCCTACATCCTACGAGCAGTACTTC.